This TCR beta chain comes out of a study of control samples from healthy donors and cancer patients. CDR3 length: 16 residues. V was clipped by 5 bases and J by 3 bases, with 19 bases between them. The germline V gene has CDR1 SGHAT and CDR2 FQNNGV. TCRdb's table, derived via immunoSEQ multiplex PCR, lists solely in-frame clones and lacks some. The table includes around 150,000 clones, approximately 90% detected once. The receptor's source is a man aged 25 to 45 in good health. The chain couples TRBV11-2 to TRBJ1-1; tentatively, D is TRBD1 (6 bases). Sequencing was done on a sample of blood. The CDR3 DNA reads TGTGCCAGCAGCGCAGCCTTCAGGGGCGGGGACACTGAAGCTTTCTTT. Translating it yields CASSAAFRGGDTEAFF. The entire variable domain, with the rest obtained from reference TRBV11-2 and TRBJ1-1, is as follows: EAGVAQSPRYKIIEKRQSVAFWCNPISGHATLYWYQQILGQGPKLLIQFQNNGVVDDSQLPKDRFSAERLKGVDSTLKIQPAKLEDSAVYLCASSAAFRGGDTEAFFGQGTRLTVV.